Below are 27 T cell receptor beta chains sequenced from a single sample in a study of circulating CD8 cells and anti-PD-1 response in melanoma. Live CD3+CD8+TCRalphabeta+ cells were sorted into four subsets by PD-1 and/or TIGIT. TCR libraries were prepared from around 15 ng of total RNA with the QIAseq Immune Repertoire TCR panel. TCRdb reprocessed the reads with MiXCR, giving one entry per CDR3 protein. The sample has around 470 distinct CDR3 sequences; around 6.5% are singletons. The sample consisted of CD8+ T cells from PBMCs, taken at baseline or after one month of anti-PD-1 therapy (not recorded which). The receptors come from a human donor with melanoma.

By sample fraction, this clonotype is medium-sized. The V call is TRBV30, the J call TRBJ1-1, with D perhaps TRBD1 (5 bases). This CDR3 region has 13 residues. CDR1 GTSNPN and CDR2 SVGIG come from the germline V gene (reference sequence). V shed 0 bases and J shed 3 bases, with 8 bases lying between them. CDR3 sequence reads: CAWSVSGHTEAFF. As DNA, the CDR3 is TGTGCCTGGAGTGTGTCGGGACACACTGAAGCTTTCTTT.

Note on this clonotype: This may arise from a read error, as a much more abundant clone is one base away. The chain combines TRBV21-1 with TRBJ2-3. TRBV21-1 is deemed a pseudogene. CDR3 length: 12 amino acids. CDR3 sequence: CASSKESNTQYF. CDR3 nucleotides: TGTGCCAGCAGCAAAGAGTCAAATACGCAGTATTTT.

By share, this clonotype ranks as large (0.1 to 1%). The V gene is TRBV12-5, the J gene TRBJ2-3; 7 bases are shared with TRBD1. Trimming took 6 bases from V and 6 from J; bases not matched to a gene: 9. The CDR3 loop spans 14 amino acids. From germline, CDR1 is LGHNT and CDR2 FRNRAP. In DNA form, the CDR3 reads TGTGCTAGTGGCCCTGACAGGGTTCCGGATACGCAGTATTTT. As protein: CASGPDRVPDTQYF. Supplemented by reference TRBV12-5 and TRBJ2-3, the full variable domain reads DARVTQTPRHKVTEMGQEVTMRCQPILGHNTVFWYRQTMMQGLELLAYFRNRAPLDDSGMPKDRFSAEMPDATLATLKIQPSEPRDSAVYFCASGPDRVPDTQYFGPGTRLTVL.

By share, this clonotype ranks as large. The chain combines TRBV5-5 with TRBJ2-1; 7 bases fit TRBD2. Germline V gene lookup returns CDR1 SGHKS and CDR2 YYEKEE (reference sequence). There are 12 residues in the CDR3. The J segment lost 8 bases and the V segment lost 4 bases, leaving 3 bases of the junction unmatched. CDR3 residues: CASSPAGDEQFF. The CDR3 DNA is TGTGCCAGCAGCCCCGCGGGGGATGAGCAGTTCTTC.

By its share, this clonotype is large (0.1 to 1%). V is TRBV5-4 and J is TRBJ2-1; TRBD1 aligns across 7 bases. Germline CDR1 reads SGHNT; CDR2 reads YYREEE (reference sequence). The CDR3 loop spans 17 amino acids. Unmatched junction bases numbered 13, after V lost 0 bases and J lost 7 bases. CDR3 residues: CASSLALWTGVVNEQFF. As DNA, the CDR3 is TGTGCCAGCAGCTTGGCCTTGTGGACAGGCGTTGTGAATGAGCAGTTCTTC.

By share, this clonotype ranks as medium-sized. J is TRBJ2-1 and V is TRBV28; 9 nucleotides match TRBD2. The CDR3 extends over 16 amino acids. Germline V CDR1 and CDR2: MDHEN, SYDVKM. V was pared by 5 bases and J by 7 bases, with 12 bases of the junction left unmatched. The DNA for the CDR3 is TGTGCCAGCAGTACTAATTTCGGGACTAGCATTAATGAGCAGTTCTTC. Amino acids: CASSTNFGTSINEQFF.

This clonotype is large by share. The gene calls are TRBV30 and TRBJ2-1, with 10 bases fitting TRBD2. The V gene's germline CDR1 is GTSNPN and CDR2 SVGIG (reference sequence). With 1 base clipped from V and 4 bases from J, the junction kept 1 base outside the gene matches. The CDR3 is made up of 14 amino acids. For the CDR3, the DNA is TGTGCCTGGAGTGAACTAGCGGGATACAATGAGCAGTTCTTC. Amino acids: CAWSELAGYNEQFF.

By proportion, this clonotype is large. V is TRBV2 and J is TRBJ1-2; tentative D call: TRBD1 (6 bases). CDR1 SNHLY and CDR2 FYNNEI come from the germline V gene. The CDR3 has 13 residues. The V end lost 5 bases, the J end lost 6 bases, and 13 bases lay between the germline ends. CDR3 DNA sequence: TGTGCCAGCAGTCCCGGGGCAGGGGATGGCTACACCTTC. The encoded protein is CASSPGAGDGYTF.

This clonotype is deemed large. The chain joins TRBV7-3 to TRBJ2-1; a possible D gene is TRBD2 (5 bases). CDR1 and CDR2 from the germline V gene are SGHTA and FQGTGA. V was pared by 5 bases and J by 8 bases, with 13 bases between. The CDR3 extends over 13 amino acids. The CDR3 sequence is CASSPLGIDEQFF. The CDR3 coding sequence is TGTGCCAGCAGCCCACTAGGGATTGATGAGCAGTTCTTC. The complete variable domain, with remaining parts taken from reference TRBV7-3 and TRBJ2-1, reads GAGVSQTPSNKVTEKGKYVELRCDPISGHTALYWYRQSLGQGPEFLIYFQGTGAADDSGLPNDRFFAVRPEGSVSTLKIQRTERGDSAVYLCASSPLGIDEQFFGPGTRLTVL.

By share of the sample, this clonotype is large. For the CDR3, the DNA is TGCAGTGCTAGAGACCCTGGCGGGAGGACCCAGTACTTC. Translated: CSARDPGGRTQYF. This chain links TRBV20-1 with TRBJ2-5, with TRBD2 identical over 7 bases. Trimming took 0 bases from V and 7 from J; bases not matched to a gene: 5. Germline V gives CDR1 DFQATT, CDR2 SNEGSKA (reference sequence). The CDR3 totals 13 residues.

Worth noting for this clonotype: One junction end does not reproduce the germline sequence, and a read error may be involved. V and J are TRBV4-3 and TRBJ2-7; 8 nucleotides match TRBD1. CDR1 is LGHNA, CDR2 YSLEER, per germline. The CDR3 extends over 16 amino acids. The CDR3, as DNA: TGCGCCAGCAGCCATGGGGAAGAGGACAGGGAGTACGAGCAGTGCTTC. This sequence encodes CASSHGEEDREYEQCF.

This clonotype counts as medium-sized. CDR3 protein: CASSPGSSEQYF. For the CDR3, the DNA is TGTGCCAGCAGTCCAGGGAGCAGCGAGCAGTACTTC. The gene calls are TRBV28 and TRBJ2-7; D possibly uses TRBD1 or TRBD2 (5 bases each). The CDR3 covers 12 residues. Germline CDR1 MDHEN, CDR2 SYDVKM. Trimming cost V 5 bases and J 6 bases, with 11 bases left between them.

This clonotype has a handful of counts. This rearrangement joins TRBV28 to TRBJ2-1; no clear D gene. The length of the CDR3 is 14 residues. Germline CDR1 and CDR2: MDHEN and SYDVKM. The V and J ends lost 5 bases and 8 bases respectively, with 16 bases between them. The CDR3, as DNA: TGTGCCAGCAGTGGGGTAGAATCTACCCATGAGCAGTTCTTC. This gives the protein CASSGVESTHEQFF. The full variable domain, with the rest looked up from reference TRBV28 and TRBJ2-1, is DVKVTQSSRYLVKRTGEKVFLECVQDMDHENMFWYRQDPGLGLRLIYFSYDVKMKEKGDIPEGYSVSREKKERFSLILESASTNQTSMYLCASSGVESTHEQFFGPGTRLTVL.

This clonotype was detected only a few times. The chain uses TRBV5-5 and TRBJ2-3, with a tentative D call TRBD2 (5 bases). V shed 2 bases and J shed 6 bases, with 13 bases lying between them. Germline CDR1 reads SGHKS; CDR2 reads YYEKEE (reference sequence). The CDR3 loop spans 14 amino acids. The CDR3: CASSFGVLGDTQYF. CDR3 nucleotide sequence: TGTGCCAGCAGCTTCGGGGTGCTCGGGGATACGCAGTATTTT.

This clonotype is termed large (0.1 to 1%). This chain connects TRBV24-1 to TRBJ2-2; possible D gene TRBD2, 6 bases. V was clipped by 4 bases and J by 4 bases, with 9 bases between them. Germline values: CDR1 KGHDR, CDR2 SFDVKD. The CDR3 covers 14 residues. The CDR3 DNA is TGTGCCACCAGTGACGCGGGGAGCACCGGGGAGCTGTTTTTT. It encodes CATSDAGSTGELFF.

This clonotype is large by share. CDR3 bases: TGTGCCAGTCGGACCGGTTATGGCTACACCTTC. Translation gives CASRTGYGYTF. V gene TRBV21-1 combines with J gene TRBJ1-2. TRBV21-1 corresponds to a pseudogene. This CDR3 spans 11 amino acids.

This clonotype rates as large. J is TRBJ1-5 and V is TRBV19; D is unresolved. The V gene lost 4 bases and the J gene lost 4 bases, with 8 bases spanning the gap. The CDR3 runs 13 residues. CDR1 and CDR2 from the germline V gene are LNHDA and SQIVND (reference sequence). The CDR3 region has the DNA TGTGCCAGTAGTACAGGTGGAAATCAGCCCCAGCATTTT. As protein: CASSTGGNQPQHF.

This clonotype is judged large. This chain connects TRBV19 to TRBJ1-5; the D is unclear. Germline assignment: CDR1 LNHDA and CDR2 SQIVND (reference sequence). Deletions cut 3 bases from V and 6 bases from J, with 15 bases between. The CDR3 contains 15 residues. CDR3 protein: CASSIGSSQRQPQHF. The CDR3 DNA sequence: TGTGCCAGTAGTATTGGTTCCTCCCAACGTCAGCCCCAGCATTTT.

By sample fraction, this clonotype is large (0.1 to 1%). CDR3 region: CASSIGPRNYEQYF. CDR3 nucleotides: TGTGCCAGCAGCATAGGACCGCGAAACTACGAGCAGTACTTC. V usage is TRBV7-9 and J usage is TRBJ2-7; no clear D gene. V shed 5 bases and J shed 3 bases, with 14 bases lying between them. CDR3 length: 14 residues. Germline values: CDR1 SEHNR, CDR2 FQNEAQ (reference sequence).

This clonotype is categorized as medium-sized. The gene calls are TRBV14 and TRBJ2-5, with a possible D match to TRBD1 (6 bases). This CDR3 spans 13 amino acids. V lost 5 bases and J 3 bases, leaving 10 bases between the germline ends. Germline CDR1 SGHDN, CDR2 FVKESK. The CDR3 bases are TGTGCCAGCAGCGGGGCAGGGGAAGAGACCCAGTACTTC. Protein product: CASSGAGEETQYF.

By sample fraction, this clonotype is medium-sized. This chain joins TRBV29-1 and TRBJ2-5; a possible D gene is TRBD2 (6 bases). The ends were cut back, 0 bases at V and 5 bases at J, with 10 bases in the middle. The CDR3 runs to 13 residues. CDR1 and CDR2 (germline): SQVTM, ANQGSEA. The CDR3 DNA is TGCAGCGTTGAAGATGGGGGGTCGGAGACCCAGTACTTC. Protein: CSVEDGGSETQYF.

This clonotype qualifies as large (0.1 to 1%). The V call is TRBV5-6, the J call TRBJ1-1, with TRBD1 as a possible D gene (6 bases). The germline gives CDR1 SGHDT, CDR2 YYEEEE. CDR3 size: 12 residues. V was cut by 3 bases and J by 5 bases, with 8 bases left in between. The CDR3, as DNA: TGTGCCAGCAGCTCCGGACAGACTGAAGCTTTCTTT. Encoded protein: CASSSGQTEAFF.

The chain has TRBV19 and TRBJ2-1; D is perhaps TRBD2 (6 bases). V was shortened by 3 bases and J by 3 bases, with 15 bases between the two germline ends. The CDR3 has 16 amino acids. Per germline, CDR1 LNHDA and CDR2 SQIVND (reference sequence). The CDR3 DNA reads as TGTGCCAGTAGTATGTTCGCGGGGAACAACTACAATGAGCAGTTCTTC. It is translated as CASSMFAGNNYNEQFF.

By frequency in the sample, this clonotype is medium-sized. The chain couples TRBV12-3 or TRBV12-4 to TRBJ2-7; a weak D match, TRBD2 (5 bases). The CDR3 is 12 residues long. Between the trimmed V and J ends, which lost 8 bases and 3 bases, there was a span of 11 bases. The DNA for the CDR3 is TGTGCCAGCCGAACGGCGGGCTACGAGCAGTACTTC. Its protein product is CASRTAGYEQYF.

This clonotype is large within its sample. The CDR3 nucleotides are TGTGCCAGCAGCCGCGCGGGGGTCTCCTACAATGAGCAGTTCTTC. This translates into CASSRAGVSYNEQFF. The chain couples TRBV3-1 to TRBJ2-1, with 7 bases that match TRBD2. The CDR3 contains 15 residues. Germline lookup yields CDR1 LGHDT and CDR2 YNNKEL (reference sequence). The V gene end was trimmed by 4 bases and the J gene end by 0 bases; junction bases not matched to a gene: 3.

By share, this clonotype counts as large. This sequence joins TRBV19 and TRBJ2-2; 8 bases match TRBD1. The CDR3 extends over 12 amino acids. The ends lost 10 bases at V and 6 bases at J; junction bases unmatched: 4. Germline V CDR1 and CDR2: LNHDA, SQIVND (reference sequence). The CDR3, as DNA: TGTGCCACTCAGACAGGGGCCGGGGAGCTGTTTTTT. This translates into CATQTGAGELFF.

Sample share makes this clonotype medium-sized (0.01 to 0.1%). The gene calls are TRBV29-1 and TRBJ1-5; D unclear. V lost 5 bases, J lost 6 bases, and 11 bases lay in between. The germline CDR1 and CDR2 sequences are SQVTM and ANQGSEA. The CDR3 has 12 residues. CDR3 in amino acids: CSVREEGQPQHF. The CDR3 DNA follows: TGCAGCGTTCGAGAGGAGGGTCAGCCCCAGCATTTT.